A selection of T cell receptor beta chains follows, all from one sample in a study of cytomegalovirus exposure and HLA in healthy donors. Sequenced by immunoSEQ multiplex PCR; TCRdb stores in-frame clones only, minus some. The sample yields around 110,000 clones, 8.5% to 10% seen once. The sample taken for sequencing was PBMCs. These receptors were obtained from a man aged 25-40 years in good health and CMV-seronegative. CDR3s include the opening cysteine and the closing phenylalanine or tryptophan. Fields, in order: CDR3 DNA, CDR3 protein, clone size, D gene, V gene, J gene. The D gene is left open where the match is weak. Some rows have no size entry. The others give once, few or many, or a class for an expanded clone.

TGCGCCAGCAGCTTAGACAGGGGACCCTACAATGAGCAGTTCTTC	CASSLDRGPYNEQFF	NA	TRBD1	TRBV5-1	TRBJ2-1
TGTGCCACCAGCAGGGACAGCACCTACGAGCAGTACTTC	CATSRDSTYEQYF	NA	NA	TRBV15	TRBJ2-7
TGTGCCAGTAGCCCCACTCCGGGACAGGGCGTTGGCTACACCTTC	CASSPTPGQGVGYTF	few	TRBD1	TRBV19	TRBJ1-2
TGTGCCAGCAGCTTCAAGGGGGTCTACAATGAGCAGTTCTTC	CASSFKGVYNEQFF	few	NA	TRBV5-4	TRBJ2-1
TGCGCCAGCAGCCAAGACCTACGACAGTCTGGGGCCAACGTCCTGACTTTC	CASSQDLRQSGANVLTF	NA	NA	TRBV4-3	TRBJ2-6
TGTGCCTGGAGTCGGACAGGGGGCTATGGCTACACCTTC	CAWSRTGGYGYTF	few	TRBD1	TRBV30	TRBJ1-2
TGCGCCAGCAGCCAAGAAGGGGAAATCTACAATGAGCAGTTCTTC	CASSQEGEIYNEQFF	NA	NA	TRBV4-3	TRBJ2-1
TGTGCCTGGAGTGTACGGGGAGGGCCTAATGAAAAACTGTTTTTT	CAWSVRGGPNEKLFF	few	NA	TRBV30	TRBJ1-4
TGTGCCAGAAGACCCGGTCGTAGCTATGGCTACACCTTC	CARRPGRSYGYTF	NA	NA	TRBV5-3	TRBJ1-2
TGTGCCAGTAGTCTGGGGTGGACAGGGTCTGGCTACACCTTC	CASSLGWTGSGYTF	few	TRBD1	TRBV19	TRBJ1-2
TGTGCCAGCAGACGGACTAGCGGGAGTTTCTATGAGCAGTTCTTC	CASRRTSGSFYEQFF	NA	TRBD2	TRBV2	TRBJ2-1
TGTGCCAGCAGGAAGACAGGGGGAGGCTCCTACGAGCAGTACTTC	CASRKTGGGSYEQYF	NA	TRBD1	TRBV2	TRBJ2-7
TGCGCCAGCAGCCAAGATTGGACAGTCACAGATACGCAGTATTTT	CASSQDWTVTDTQYF	few	NA	TRBV4-3	TRBJ2-3